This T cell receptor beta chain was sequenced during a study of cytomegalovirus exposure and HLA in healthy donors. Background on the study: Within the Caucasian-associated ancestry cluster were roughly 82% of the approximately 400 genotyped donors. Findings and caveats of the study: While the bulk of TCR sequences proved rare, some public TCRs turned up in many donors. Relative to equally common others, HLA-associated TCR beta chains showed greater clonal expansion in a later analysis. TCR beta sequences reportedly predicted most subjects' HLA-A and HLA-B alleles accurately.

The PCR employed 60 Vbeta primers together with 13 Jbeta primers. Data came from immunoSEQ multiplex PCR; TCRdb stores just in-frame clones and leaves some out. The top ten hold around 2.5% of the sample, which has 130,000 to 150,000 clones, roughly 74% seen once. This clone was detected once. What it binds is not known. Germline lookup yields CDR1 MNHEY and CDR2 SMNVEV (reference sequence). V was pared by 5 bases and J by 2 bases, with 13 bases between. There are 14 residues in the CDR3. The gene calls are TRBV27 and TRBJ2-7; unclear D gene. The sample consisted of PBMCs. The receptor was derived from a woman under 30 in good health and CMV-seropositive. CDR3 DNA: TGTGCCAGCAGTCCGACTGGCGTGGCCTACGAGCAGTACTTC. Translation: CASSPTGVAYEQYF.